Listed below are T cell receptor beta chains from one sample, sequenced in a study of shared clonotypes between healthy human individuals. Sequencing was performed with immunoSEQ multiplex PCR; in TCRdb, only in-frame clones are kept and a portion is missing. The sample carries 2,100,000 or so clones, 90% to 97% recorded once. The sequenced sample was naive CD4+ T cells sorted from blood. Source of these receptors: a young man in good health. Each CDR3 is given with its conserved first and last residue. Fields, in order: V gene, J gene, clone size, D gene, CDR3 protein, CDR3 DNA. A D gene is named only where the DNA matches it firmly. Expanded clones get a size class; other rows say once, few or many, or leave the size out.

TRBV7-7	TRBJ2-2	once	TRBD2	CASSQRTSGISAGELFF	TGTGCTAGCAGCCAGCGGACTAGCGGGATCTCGGCCGGGGAGCTGTTTTTT
TRBV6-1	TRBJ1-3	-	-	CASSGELLSGNTIYF	TGTGCCAGCAGTGGGGAACTACTCTCTGGAAACACCATATATTTT
TRBV4-2	TRBJ1-2	-	-	CASSQEYGYTF	TGTGCCAGCAGCCAAGAATATGGCTACACCTTC
TRBV5-1	TRBJ1-2	-	TRBD1	CASSVSGTGGDYGYTF	TGCGCCAGCAGCGTCTCCGGGACAGGGGGCGACTATGGCTACACCTTC
TRBV5-5	TRBJ2-3	-	-	CASNRETDTQYF	TGTGCCAGCAACCGGGAGACAGATACGCAGTATTTT
TRBV9	TRBJ2-1	-	TRBD2	CASSVSGGPDNEQFF	TGTGCCAGCAGCGTATCGGGAGGGCCGGACAATGAGCAGTTCTTC
TRBV11-2	TRBJ1-6	once	-	CASSLDREPLHF	TGTGCCAGCAGCTTAGATAGGGAACCCCTCCACTTT
TRBV11-2	TRBJ2-7	-	TRBD1	CASSLMDRGDEQYF	TGTGCCAGCAGCTTAATGGACAGGGGAGACGAGCAGTACTTC
TRBV5-1	TRBJ2-3	-	-	CASSPLGTAGTDTQYF	TGCGCCAGCAGCCCCCTAGGGACGGCCGGCACAGATACGCAGTATTTT
TRBV7-6	TRBJ2-6	-	-	CASSGANVLTF	TGTGCTAGCTCTGGGGCCAACGTCCTGACTTTC
TRBV9	TRBJ1-2	once	TRBD1	CASSVQTGNYGYTF	TGTGCCAGCAGCGTACAGACAGGGAATTATGGCTACACCTTC
TRBV5-6	TRBJ1-6	-	-	CASSLGGGGSSPLHF	TGTGCCAGCAGCCTGGGGGGAGGGGGAAGTTCACCCCTCCACTTT
TRBV29-1	TRBJ2-1	-	-	CSVKGHEQFF	TGCAGCGTTAAGGGGCATGAGCAGTTCTTC
TRBV6-6	TRBJ2-1	-	TRBD2	CASRGAGGPYNEQFF	TGTGCCAGCAGGGGAGCGGGAGGGCCTTACAATGAGCAGTTCTTC
TRBV6-5	TRBJ1-5	few	TRBD1	CASSPGQGDNQPQHF	TGTGCCAGCAGTCCTGGACAGGGGGATAATCAGCCCCAGCATTTT
TRBV7-2	TRBJ1-5	-	-	CASSLVSYNQPQHF	TGTGCCAGCAGCTTAGTGAGCTACAATCAGCCCCAGCATTTT
TRBV7-9	TRBJ2-1	-	-	CASSLAGHQGKTEQFF	TGTGCCAGCAGCTTAGCGGGACATCAGGGGAAAACTGAGCAGTTCTTC
TRBV6-6	TRBJ1-4	-	-	CASSSAERGQHEKLFF	TGTGCCAGCAGTTCCGCCGAAAGGGGTCAACATGAAAAACTGTTTTTT
TRBV11-2	TRBJ2-5	-	-	CASSPRAGPGETQYF	TGTGCCAGCAGCCCCCGGGCAGGGCCAGGAGAGACCCAGTACTTC
TRBV9	TRBJ2-4	-	TRBD2	CASSPRLAGPLAKNIQYF	TGTGCCAGCAGCCCACGGCTAGCGGGACCGCTAGCCAAAAACATTCAGTACTTC
TRBV28	TRBJ1-6	few	-	CASGPVGQNNSPLHF	TGTGCCAGCGGCCCGGTCGGGCAGAATAATTCACCCCTCCACTTT
TRBV6-5	TRBJ1-2	-	TRBD1	CASSPGTAGRYTF	TGTGCCAGCAGTCCCGGGACAGCCGGTCGTTACACCTTC
TRBV2	TRBJ1-4	-	TRBD1	CASSEEGHRGGEKLFF	TGTGCCAGCAGTGAAGAGGGCCACAGGGGAGGTGAAAAACTGTTTTTT
TRBV7-2	TRBJ2-7	-	TRBD2	CASSSLLAGEQYF	TGTGCCAGCAGCTCCTTACTAGCGGGCGAGCAGTACTTC
TRBV19	TRBJ2-2	-	-	CASSIVGGGTGGELFF	TGTGCCAGTAGTATTGTAGGCGGAGGGACCGGCGGGGAGCTGTTTTTT
TRBV11-2	TRBJ1-1	-	-	CASSLEEKTEAFF	TGTGCCAGCAGCTTAGAGGAGAAAACTGAAGCTTTCTTT
TRBV11-2	TRBJ1-6	-	-	CASSFGRQNSPLHF	TGTGCCAGCAGCTTTGGCCGACAGAATTCACCCCTCCACTTT
TRBV4-1	TRBJ2-1	-	-	CASSPFGQGSSYNEQFF	TGCGCCAGCAGCCCCTTTGGGCAGGGGAGCTCCTACAATGAGCAGTTCTTC
TRBV30	TRBJ1-5	-	TRBD1	CAWSPGQGVNQPQHF	TGTGCCTGGAGCCCGGGACAGGGAGTCAATCAGCCCCAGCATTTT
TRBV5-6	TRBJ2-7	-	-	CASSPDPSGSQYF	TGTGCCAGCAGCCCTGACCCCTCAGGGTCGCAGTACTTC
TRBV11-2	TRBJ2-5	-	-	CASSPLAGIETQYF	TGTGCCAGCAGCCCCTTGGCGGGCATAGAGACCCAGTACTTC
TRBV5-1	TRBJ2-5	-	-	CASSLGGQQETQYF	TGCGCCAGCAGCTTGGGGGGGCAGCAAGAGACCCAGTACTTC
TRBV9	TRBJ2-1	-	TRBD2	CASSVAPGLGHNEQFF	TGTGCCAGCAGCGTGGCTCCGGGACTAGGCCACAATGAGCAGTTCTTC
TRBV5-1	TRBJ2-7	once	-	CASSSTYEQYF	TGCGCCAGCAGCTCTACATACGAGCAGTACTTC
TRBV7-2	TRBJ1-2	-	-	CASSFAVGYGYTF	TGTGCCAGCAGCTTTGCTGTCGGCTATGGCTACACCTTC
TRBV18	TRBJ1-6	once	-	CASSPFGQPLHF	TGTGCCAGCTCACCCTTTGGACAGCCCCTCCACTTT
TRBV5-1	TRBJ2-3	once	TRBD2	CASSLDRGGLTDTQYF	TGCGCCAGCAGCTTGGATCGGGGGGGCCTCACAGATACGCAGTATTTT
TRBV5-1	TRBJ2-7	-	-	CASSLEASGEQYF	TGCGCCAGCAGCTTGGAGGCATCCGGCGAGCAGTACTTC
TRBV9	TRBJ1-6	-	-	CASSDSQINSPLHF	TGTGCCAGCTCCGACAGCCAAATCAATTCACCCCTCCACTTT
TRBV18	TRBJ1-5	-	-	CASSAFSQGSNQPQHF	TGTGCCAGCTCGGCTTTTTCCCAGGGAAGCAATCAGCCCCAGCATTTT
TRBV10-3	TRBJ1-1	-	-	CAISGGLMNTEAFF	TGTGCCATCAGTGGAGGGCTTATGAACACTGAAGCTTTCTTT
TRBV28	TRBJ1-1	-	TRBD1	CASSFPGTGGAEAFF	TGTGCCAGCAGTTTCCCCGGGACAGGGGGCGCTGAAGCTTTCTTT
TRBV29-1	TRBJ2-7	once	-	CSVEDRAYEQYF	TGCAGCGTTGAAGATCGGGCGTACGAGCAGTACTTC
TRBV7-2	TRBJ2-3	once	TRBD2	CASSYGTSGADTQYF	TGTGCCAGCAGCTACGGGACTAGCGGGGCAGATACGCAGTATTTT
TRBV7-9	TRBJ2-1	-	-	CASSSRTAYNEQFF	TGTGCCAGCAGCTCCCGGACAGCTTACAATGAGCAGTTCTTC
TRBV6-5	TRBJ2-7	-	-	CASRSGGSYEQYF	TGTGCCAGCAGGTCTGGCGGCTCCTACGAGCAGTACTTC
TRBV28	TRBJ2-7	-	-	CASSRLTYEQYF	TGTGCCAGCAGCCGACTAACCTACGAGCAGTACTTC
TRBV4-1	TRBJ1-4	-	-	CASSLGRDLATNEKLFF	TGCGCCAGCAGCTTGGGCAGGGACCTTGCAACTAATGAAAAACTGTTTTTT
TRBV5-1	TRBJ1-4	-	TRBD1	CASSLVGQGGEKLFF	TGCGCCAGCAGCTTGGTGGGACAGGGGGGTGAAAAACTGTTTTTT
TRBV6-7	TRBJ2-1	once	TRBD1	CASRRLQGPYNEQFF	TGTGCCAGCAGGCGGCTACAGGGGCCATACAATGAGCAGTTCTTC
TRBV25-1	TRBJ2-3	-	-	CASSEQGGPTDTQYF	TGTGCCAGCAGTGAACAGGGGGGTCCCACAGATACGCAGTATTTT
TRBV9	TRBJ2-5	-	-	CASSERGVLETQYF	TGTGCCAGCAGCGAACGCGGGGTCCTAGAGACCCAGTACTTC
TRBV5-8	TRBJ2-3	-	TRBD2	CASSLGAGGPKTDTQYF	TGTGCCAGCAGCTTGGGAGCGGGAGGGCCCAAAACAGATACGCAGTATTTT
TRBV18	TRBJ2-7	-	-	CASSPPRGSYEQYF	TGTGCCAGCTCACCACCACGAGGATCCTACGAGCAGTACTTC
TRBV6-1	TRBJ2-2	-	TRBD1	CASLPRQGGTGELFF	TGTGCCAGCCTTCCCAGACAGGGCGGAACCGGGGAGCTGTTTTTT
TRBV25-1	TRBJ1-1	-	TRBD1	CASSGMGQGYAEAFF	TGTGCCAGCAGTGGAATGGGACAGGGGTACGCTGAAGCTTTCTTT
TRBV6-5	TRBJ2-2	-	-	CASSRNTGELFF	TGTGCCAGCAGTAGAAATACCGGGGAGCTGTTTTTT
TRBV6-6	TRBJ2-5	once	TRBD2	CASSSRGGETQYF	TGTGCCAGCAGTTCGCGGGGGGGGGAGACCCAGTACTTC
TRBV6-5	TRBJ2-7	-	TRBD2	CASTPGGGPSGEQYF	TGTGCCAGCACTCCCGGGGGAGGGCCGTCGGGCGAGCAGTACTTC
TRBV14	TRBJ1-3	-	-	CASRAHSGNTIYF	TGTGCCAGCAGAGCGCACTCTGGAAACACCATATATTTT